This T cell receptor beta chain was captured by sequencing in a study of radiation and T cells in renal cell carcinoma. Time point noted: baseline pretreatment blood. The treatment is: 15 Gy SBRT to primary tumor, nephrectomy 4 weeks later. Profiling relied on immunoSEQ multiplex PCR, and the TCRdb table lists in-frame clones only, not all of them. The data show just over 95,000 clones, approximately 86% seen once. The CDR3 totals 12 residues. The germline gives CDR1 MDHEN, CDR2 SYDVKM. The V end was cut by 4 bases, the J end by 8 bases, with 9 bases between. This chain joins TRBV28 and TRBJ2-1; D gene uncertain. This specimen was blood, taken from a patient whose treatment included radiotherapy and nephrectomy. This TCR was recovered from a man aged 45-65 years with renal cell carcinoma. The CDR3 region has the DNA TGTGCCAGCAGTTCGACGGGCTATGAGCAGTTCTTC. Translating it yields CASSSTGYEQFF.